One T cell receptor beta chain is described in this entry. The clone's antigen remains unknown. One base away there is no much larger clone; base qualities are not given. The sample originates from a study of blood T cell repertoires in COVID-19 (dated by TCRdb to 2018 to 2021). Study-level background: Samples from collaborators originated in the United States, Italy and Spain and spanned both the acute and convalescent phases of COVID-19. Nearly every sample came with metadata listing a de-identified subject ID, COVID-19 status, age in years and sex. The repertoires were made available in a free public database intended to serve as a resource for research on the immune response to SARS-CoV-2. Deeply sampled blood TCRbeta repertoires from subjects exposed to, actively infected with, or recovered from COVID-19 were included in the dataset. The samples were drawn from two sources: the first 160 participants of the ongoing ImmuneRACE study, and approximately 1,300 subjects contributed by 6 global collaborators. Where available, HLA class I and class II types were taken from metadata supplied by the sample provider and were not determined by assay-based typing. The material from the prospective study consisted of cDNA or gDNA derived from T cells, B-cell-depleted T cells, or PBMCs.

V is cut back by 0 bases and J by 6 bases, with 6 bases in the junction unmatched. Looking up the germline V gene yields CDR1 SGHRS and CDR2 YFSETQ. Including cysteine and phenylalanine, the CDR3 has 15 amino acids. Left in the record is the CDR3 DNA by itself, 45 bases read in frame from the first base. Summary of the overall study and its limitations: The amount of clinical and demographic metadata varied by source and participant and was provided uncurated.

One collaborating source in Seattle enrolled patients while the patients were actively infected and followed the patients over time throughout the course of disease. Collaborating institutions collected whole blood in K2EDTA tubes following their own protocols. For TCRbeta analysis, collaborators shipped samples as frozen whole blood, isolated PBMCs, or DNA extracted from either of those sample types. TCRbeta CDR3 regions were amplified from genomic DNA using the immunoSEQ Assay, a bias-controlled multiplex PCR. As for the original processing: Within the assay, amplification of reference gene primers was used to estimate how many nucleated cells each sample contained. To quantify the absolute abundance of each unique TCRbeta CDR3 rearrangement, sequence reads were collapsed and filtered. For each sample, productive Simpson clonality was calculated as the square root of Simpson's diversity index over productive rearrangements. TCRdb limited this immuneACCESS table to in-frame rearrangements with V and J called. A share of clones is missing; checked studies link under half to unresolved V genes, and the rest is unexplained. V and J calls and clone size are given by that table; D and trimming were obtained from the DNA. The sample yields about 240,000 clones; more than 75% were counted once. Under 8.5% of the sample goes to the ten largest clones.

The sample comprised peripheral blood. The chain is assembled from TRBV5-1 and TRBJ2-7, with 10 bases matching TRBD2. The source is a woman at least 80 years old with COVID-19, enrolled during active disease. The CDR3 region has the sequence CASSLGVAGGGEQYF. The nucleotides read TGCGCCAGCAGCTTGGGAGTAGCGGGGGGCGGCGAGCAGTACTTC.